The text below deals with one T cell receptor (beta chain). With 4 bases removed from V and 6 bases from J, the gap between germline ends came to 10 bases. This CDR3 comprises 12 residues. The germline V gene has CDR1 LNHDA and CDR2 SQIVND (reference sequence). Measured with immunoSEQ multiplex PCR; TCRdb has only the in-frame clones, and not every one. The sample has approximately 19,000 clones; around 91% are singletons. This entry is derived from a study of OX40 agonist ivuxolimab in advanced cancers. Sequences were derived from CD4+ or CD8+ T cells sorted from blood, sampled in a trial of the OX40 agonist ivuxolimab. This receptor was identified in an adult with an advanced solid tumor such as melanoma, head and neck, liver or kidney cancer. V gene TRBV19 combines with J gene TRBJ2-7; a weak D match, TRBD2 (6 bases). The CDR3 sequence: CASSTPGGEQYF. The CDR3 DNA sequence: TGTGCCAGTAGTACCCCCGGGGGCGAGCAGTACTTC.